This TCR beta chain derives from a study of graft-versus-host responses after intestinal transplantation. This table comes from immunoSEQ multiplex PCR, and its TCRdb copy is limited to in-frame clones, with some not included. Found here are thousands of clones, roughly 30% of them singletons; the top ten hold 3%. This CDR3 is built from 15 residues. The germline V gene encodes CDR1 SEHNR and CDR2 FQNEAQ (reference sequence). The V gene end was trimmed by 1 base and the J gene end by 5 bases; junction bases not matched to a gene: 6. Irradiated, violet-dye-labeled stimulator cells, approximately 200,000 in number, were plated with approximately 200,000 CFSE-labeled responder cells. Study-level results: Patients with graft-donor T cell macrochimerism had high graft-versus-host to host-versus-graft clonal ratios in allografts. Declines in HvG clones occurring early post-transplant were associated with peak circulating GvH clone levels. GvH clones detected in recipient marrow included some appearing first in ileum or blood.

This chain joins TRBV7-9 and TRBJ1-1; 8 bases agree with TRBD1. This clonotype was sampled from a human patient who was an organ donor for intestinal transplantation. This specimen consisted of alloreactive CD8+ T cells from a mixed lymphocyte reaction culture, obtained before transplantation. Specified subset: CFSE-low proliferating T cells sorted from approximately 6-day pre-transplant mixed lymphocyte reaction (GvH or HvG direction). CDR3 residues: CASSLVTGGGTEAFF. The CDR3 DNA sequence: TGTGCCAGCAGCTTAGTAACAGGGGGTGGGACTGAAGCTTTCTTT. The complete variable domain, with remaining parts taken from reference TRBV7-9 and TRBJ1-1, reads DTGVSQNPRHKITKRGQNVTFRCDPISEHNRLYWYRQTLGQGPEFLTYFQNEAQLEKSRLLSDRFSAERPKGSFSTLEIQRTEQGDSAMYLCASSLVTGGGTEAFFGQGTRLTVV.